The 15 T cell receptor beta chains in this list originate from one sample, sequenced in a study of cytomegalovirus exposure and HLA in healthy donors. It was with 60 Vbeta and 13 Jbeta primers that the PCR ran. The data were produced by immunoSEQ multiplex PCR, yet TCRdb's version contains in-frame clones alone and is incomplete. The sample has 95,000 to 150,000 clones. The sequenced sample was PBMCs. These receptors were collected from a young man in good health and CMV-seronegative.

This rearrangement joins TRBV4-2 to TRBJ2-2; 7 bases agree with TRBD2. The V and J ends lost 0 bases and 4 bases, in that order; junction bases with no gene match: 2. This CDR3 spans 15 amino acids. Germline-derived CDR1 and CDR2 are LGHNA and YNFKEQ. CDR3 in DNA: TGTGCCAGCAGCCAAGATCGGACTAGCACCGGGGAGCTGTTTTTT. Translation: CASSQDRTSTGELFF.

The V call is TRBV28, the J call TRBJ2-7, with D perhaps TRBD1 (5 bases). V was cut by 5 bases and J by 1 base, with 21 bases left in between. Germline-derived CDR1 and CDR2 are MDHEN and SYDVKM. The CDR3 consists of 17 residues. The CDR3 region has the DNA TGTGCCAGCAGTCCCTACAGGTTAGGGGCGGCGTCCTACGAGCAGTACTTC. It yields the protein CASSPYRLGAASYEQYF.

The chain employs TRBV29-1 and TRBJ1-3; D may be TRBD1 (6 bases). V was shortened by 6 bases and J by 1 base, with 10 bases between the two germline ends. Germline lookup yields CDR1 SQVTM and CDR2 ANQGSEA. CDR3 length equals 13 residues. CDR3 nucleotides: TGCAGCGTAAGGGGGTCTTCTGGAAACACCATATATTTT. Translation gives CSVRGSSGNTIYF.

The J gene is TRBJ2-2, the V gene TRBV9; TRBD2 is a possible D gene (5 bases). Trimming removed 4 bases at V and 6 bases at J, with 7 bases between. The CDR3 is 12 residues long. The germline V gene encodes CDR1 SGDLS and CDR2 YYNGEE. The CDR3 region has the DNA TGTGCCAGCAGCCGAGGGCCCGGGGAGCTGTTTTTT. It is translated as CASSRGPGELFF.

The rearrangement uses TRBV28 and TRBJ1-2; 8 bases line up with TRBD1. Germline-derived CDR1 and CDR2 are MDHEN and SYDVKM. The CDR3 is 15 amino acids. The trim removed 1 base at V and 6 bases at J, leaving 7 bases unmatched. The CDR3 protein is CASSLSTTGVDGYTF. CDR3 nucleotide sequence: TGTGCCAGCAGTTTATCGACGACAGGGGTAGATGGCTACACCTTC.

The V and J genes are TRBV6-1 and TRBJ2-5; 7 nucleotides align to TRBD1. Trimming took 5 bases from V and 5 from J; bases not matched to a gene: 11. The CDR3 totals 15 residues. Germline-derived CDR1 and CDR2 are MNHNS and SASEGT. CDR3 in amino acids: CASSSGTASLETQYF. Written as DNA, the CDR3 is TGTGCCAGCAGTTCCGGGACAGCCTCCTTGGAGACCCAGTACTTC.

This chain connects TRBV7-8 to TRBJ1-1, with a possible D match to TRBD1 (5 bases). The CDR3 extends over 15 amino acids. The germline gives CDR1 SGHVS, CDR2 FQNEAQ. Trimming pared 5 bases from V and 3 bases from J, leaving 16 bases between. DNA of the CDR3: TGTGCCAGCAGCCTGAACCCGGGGGGTGACACTGAAGCTTTCTTT. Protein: CASSLNPGGDTEAFF. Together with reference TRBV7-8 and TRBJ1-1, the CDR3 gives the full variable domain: GAGVSQSPRYKVAKRGQDVALRCDPISGHVSLFWYQQALGQGPEFLTYFQNEAQLDKSGLPSDRFFAERPEGSVSTLKIQRTQQEDSAVYLCASSLNPGGDTEAFFGQGTRLTVV.

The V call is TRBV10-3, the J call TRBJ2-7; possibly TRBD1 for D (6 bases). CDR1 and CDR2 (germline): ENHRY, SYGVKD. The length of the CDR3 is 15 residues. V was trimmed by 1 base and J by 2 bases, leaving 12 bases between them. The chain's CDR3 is CAISEYRDPAYEQYF. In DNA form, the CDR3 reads TGTGCCATCAGTGAGTACAGGGACCCCGCCTACGAGCAGTACTTC.

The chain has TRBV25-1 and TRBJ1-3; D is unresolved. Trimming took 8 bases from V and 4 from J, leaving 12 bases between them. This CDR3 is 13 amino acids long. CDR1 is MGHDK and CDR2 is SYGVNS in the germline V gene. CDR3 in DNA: TGTGCCAGCGGTCCGGGAGGCGGAAACACCATATATTTT. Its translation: CASGPGGGNTIYF.

The CDR3 loop reads CASANRGMANEKLFF. CDR3 nucleotides: TGTGCCAGCGCAAACAGGGGGATGGCTAATGAAAAACTGTTTTTT. The chain joins TRBV6-1 to TRBJ1-4; TRBD1 agrees at 8 bases. The CDR3 contains 15 residues. Germline CDR1 MNHNS, CDR2 SASEGT. J lost 3 bases, V lost 8 bases, and 8 bases had no gene match.

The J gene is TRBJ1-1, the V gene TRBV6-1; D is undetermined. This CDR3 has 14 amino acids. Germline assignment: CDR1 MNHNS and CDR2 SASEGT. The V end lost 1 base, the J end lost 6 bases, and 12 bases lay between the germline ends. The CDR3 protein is CASSEVPQASEAFF. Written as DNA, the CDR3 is TGTGCCAGCAGTGAAGTCCCTCAGGCCTCTGAAGCTTTCTTT.

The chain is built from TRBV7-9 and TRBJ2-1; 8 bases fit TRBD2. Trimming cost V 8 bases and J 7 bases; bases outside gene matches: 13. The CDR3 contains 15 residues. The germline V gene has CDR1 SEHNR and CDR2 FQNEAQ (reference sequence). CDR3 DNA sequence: TGTGCCAGCGGACAGAAAGCGGGAGTATCGAATGAGCAGTTCTTC. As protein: CASGQKAGVSNEQFF.

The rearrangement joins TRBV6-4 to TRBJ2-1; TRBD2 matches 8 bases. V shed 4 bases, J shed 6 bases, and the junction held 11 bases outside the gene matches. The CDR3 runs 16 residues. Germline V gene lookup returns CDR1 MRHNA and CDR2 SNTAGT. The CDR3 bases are TGTGCCAGCAGTGCCTCCGGGGGGGGGCCGAGCAATGAGCAGTTCTTC. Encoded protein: CASSASGGGPSNEQFF.

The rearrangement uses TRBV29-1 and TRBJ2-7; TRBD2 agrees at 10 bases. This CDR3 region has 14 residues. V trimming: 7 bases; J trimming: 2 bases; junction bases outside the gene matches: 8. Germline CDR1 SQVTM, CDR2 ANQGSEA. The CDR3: CSGVSGGSPYEQYF. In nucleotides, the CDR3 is TGCAGCGGTGTTAGCGGGGGGAGTCCCTACGAGCAGTACTTC.

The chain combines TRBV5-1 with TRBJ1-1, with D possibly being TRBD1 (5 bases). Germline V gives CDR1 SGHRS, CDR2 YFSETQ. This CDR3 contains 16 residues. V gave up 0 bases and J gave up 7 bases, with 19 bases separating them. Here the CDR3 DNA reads TGCGCCAGCAGCTTGGGGGGGGGACTCCAGGGAGGTGAAGCTTTCTTT. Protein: CASSLGGGLQGGEAFF.